This TCR beta chain was retrieved from a study of cytomegalovirus exposure and HLA in healthy donors. Study in general: Early release data held 75 million to 100 million unique TCRs from HLA-typed donors. General study points: Investigators reported about 160 TCR beta chains as tied to cytomegalovirus. Using a false discovery rate of 0.05, a later analysis showed that fewer than 20,000 TCR beta sequences were associated with HLA alleles.

About this clone itself: Its antigen is undetermined.

The germline V gene encodes CDR1 ENHRY and CDR2 SYGVKD. The CDR3 consists of 15 residues. J lost 6 bases, V lost 4 bases, and 8 bases had no gene match. Those who donated were healthy bone marrow donors. 13 Jbeta primers and 60 Vbeta primers were used for the PCR. Some clones are missing from TCRdb's copy, which holds only in-frame ones; the method was immunoSEQ multiplex PCR. This table holds about 180,000 clones, 80% found once. Material: PBMCs. This clonotype originated in a young man in good health and CMV-seropositive. The rearrangement links TRBV10-3 to TRBJ2-1; 8 bases align to TRBD1. As DNA, the CDR3 is TGTGCCATCAGTGCCGAGACAGGGGTCTCCAATGAGCAGTTCTTC. Protein product: CAISAETGVSNEQFF.